Detailed here is one T cell receptor beta chain. What it recognizes is unknown. PCR primers comprised 60 Vbeta and 13 Jbeta primers. The data were produced by immunoSEQ multiplex PCR, yet TCRdb's version contains in-frame clones alone and is incomplete. This sample has roughly 130,000 clones, with 83% found just once. The CDR3 loop spans 14 amino acids. The ends were cut back, 0 bases at V and 8 bases at J, with 8 bases in the middle. CDR1 is MGHRA and CDR2 is YSYEKL in the germline V gene. The data were taken from a study of cytomegalovirus exposure and HLA in healthy donors. General study findings and limits: Later analysis indicated greater clonal expansion among HLA-associated TCR beta chains than among equally common other chains.

The chain has TRBV4-1 and TRBJ1-6, with D uncertain. The clonotype originates from a girl aged 2 to 10 in good health and CMV-seronegative. Source material: PBMCs. The CDR3 nucleotides read TGCGCCAGCAGCCAAGAGCCCCGGGATTCACCCCTCCACTTT. Translated, it gives CASSQEPRDSPLHF.